These 9 T cell receptor beta chains were sequenced from one sample in a study of PD-1 blockade in classical Hodgkin lymphoma. Profiled with immunoSEQ multiplex PCR; TCRdb holds only in-frame clones, not every one. The sample includes around 150,000 clones, less than 80% of them seen just once. Following autologous stem cell transplantation, relapse occurred in every patient, and exposure to brentuximab vedotin varied. The material sequenced was peripheral blood mononuclear cells (PBMCs), taken before the second cycle of nivolumab. These receptors all come from a human donor with classical Hodgkin lymphoma.

V and J are TRBV9 and TRBJ1-6, with D unclear. V lost 3 bases to trimming and J lost 9 bases, with 10 bases between them. Germline loops: CDR1 SGDLS, CDR2 YYNGEE. The CDR3 runs to 13 residues. CDR3 sequence reads: CASSAVMVSPLHF. The CDR3 DNA sequence: TGTGCCAGCAGCGCGGTTATGGTTTCACCCCTCCACTTT.

A single count supports this clone. The rearrangement links TRBV6-6 to TRBJ1-2; perhaps TRBD1 as D (5 bases). Germline V gene data show CDR1 as MNHNY and CDR2 as SVGAGI (reference sequence). CDR3 length: 15 amino acids. Trimming cost V 5 bases and J 4 bases, with 17 bases left between them. For the CDR3, the DNA is TGTGCCAGCAGTCGACAGCCCCTGTGGGTCTATGGCTACACCTTC. It is translated as CASSRQPLWVYGYTF.

V usage is TRBV11-3 and J usage is TRBJ2-1, with 9 positions matching TRBD2. CDR1 and CDR2 from the germline V gene are SGHNT and YENEEA. V lost 6 bases, J lost 1 base, and 4 bases stayed unmatched. The CDR3 covers 15 residues. This CDR3 reads CASSSSGMSYNEQFF. CDR3 DNA sequence: TGTGCCAGCAGTTCTAGCGGGATGTCCTACAATGAGCAGTTCTTC.

The V gene is TRBV18, the J gene TRBJ1-6, with D perhaps TRBD1 (6 bases). V lost 6 bases and J lost 5, with 8 bases in between. Germline loops: CDR1 KGHSH, CDR2 LQKENI. There are 13 residues in the CDR3. The CDR3 sequence: CASSPGDNSPLHF. As DNA, the CDR3 is TGTGCCAGCTCGCCAGGGGATAATTCACCCCTCCACTTT.

This chain joins TRBV10-3 and TRBJ2-1, with 10 bases that match TRBD2. Germline assignment: CDR1 ENHRY and CDR2 SYGVKD. The CDR3 has 16 amino acids. Trimming at V came to 4 bases and at J to 4 bases, leaving 7 bases not matched to a gene. This chain's CDR3 is CAISAPSSGGYNEQFF. CDR3 DNA: TGTGCCATCAGTGCCCCCTCTAGCGGGGGTTACAATGAGCAGTTCTTC.

The chain couples TRBV19 to TRBJ1-5, with D unclear. The length of the CDR3 is 13 residues. V was trimmed by 3 bases and J by 6 bases, leaving 9 bases between them. Germline V CDR1 and CDR2: LNHDA, SQIVND (reference sequence). The chain's CDR3 is CASSIVTTQPQHF. In DNA form, the CDR3 reads TGTGCCAGTAGTATTGTTACCACTCAGCCCCAGCATTTT.

The sample holds one count of this clone. Germline and junction disagree at one end, which may indicate a read error. The rearrangement links TRBV7-7 to TRBJ2-2; 7 bases map to TRBD1. The CDR3 length is 13 residues. CDR1 is SSHAT and CDR2 is FNYEAQ in the germline V gene (reference sequence). The CDR3, as DNA: TGTGCTAGCAGCTCCCGGACAGGCGGGGAGCTGTTTTTT. Its translation: CASSSRTGGELFF.

This chain joins TRBV21-1 and TRBJ1-4; TRBD1, the table's D call, was not compared with the DNA. TRBV21-1 is listed as a pseudogene. The CDR3 has 16 residues. The CDR3 sequence: CASSSRRDRANEKLFF. In DNA, the CDR3 is TGTGCCAGCAGCAGCCGCCGGGACAGAGCTAATGAAAAACTGTTTTTT.

V gene TRBV11-2 combines with J gene TRBJ1-2; 10 nucleotides align to TRBD1. CDR1 is SGHAT and CDR2 is FQNNGV in the germline V gene. The CDR3 contains 15 residues. J lost 4 bases, V lost 5 bases, and 7 bases had no gene match. The CDR3 loop is CASSVIRDRGYGYTF. The DNA of the CDR3 is TGTGCCAGCAGCGTTATTCGGGACAGGGGCTATGGCTACACCTTC. The full variable domain, completed using reference TRBV11-2 and TRBJ1-2, is EAGVAQSPRYKIIEKRQSVAFWCNPISGHATLYWYQQILGQGPKLLIQFQNNGVVDDSQLPKDRFSAERLKGVDSTLKIQPAKLEDSAVYLCASSVIRDRGYGYTFGSGTRLTVV.